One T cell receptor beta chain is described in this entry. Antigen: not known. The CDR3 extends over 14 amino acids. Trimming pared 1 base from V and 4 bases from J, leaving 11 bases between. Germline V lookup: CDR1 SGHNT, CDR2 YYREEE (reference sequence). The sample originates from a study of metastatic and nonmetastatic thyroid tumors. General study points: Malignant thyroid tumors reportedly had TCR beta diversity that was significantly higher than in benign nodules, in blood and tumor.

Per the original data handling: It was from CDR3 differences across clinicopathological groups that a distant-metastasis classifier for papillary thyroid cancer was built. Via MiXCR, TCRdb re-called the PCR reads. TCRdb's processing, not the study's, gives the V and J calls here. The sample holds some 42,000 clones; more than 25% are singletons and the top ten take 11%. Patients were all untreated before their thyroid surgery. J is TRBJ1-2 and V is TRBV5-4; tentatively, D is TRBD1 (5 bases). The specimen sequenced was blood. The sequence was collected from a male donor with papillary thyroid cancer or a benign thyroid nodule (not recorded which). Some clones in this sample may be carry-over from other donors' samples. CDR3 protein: CASSLQGFRYGYTF. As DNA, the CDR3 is TGTGCCAGCAGCTTGCAGGGCTTCCGCTATGGCTACACCTTC.